This T cell receptor (beta chain) was retrieved from a study of T-cell reconstitution after alpha-beta-depleted transplantation in children. Germline trimming cut 7 bases from V and 0 bases from J; bases unmatched to any gene: 7. CDR1 is SQVTM and CDR2 is ANQGSEA in the germline V gene. The CDR3 has 17 amino acids. This clonotype has more than one count but fewer than ten. Unique molecular identifiers were incorporated when the TCRbeta library was constructed. TCRdb ran MiXCR on the PCR reads and lists one entry per CDR3 protein. The data contain 600,000 to 700,000 distinct CDR3 sequences, 16% of them seen just once; the ten biggest clones take up around 0.96%.

The TCR sequence derives from a human donor who donated a stem cell graft to a child with acute myeloid leukemia. This chain connects TRBV29-1 to TRBJ2-1; 15 nucleotides align to TRBD2. Sequenced material: PBMCs from the stem cell graft donor, taken from the stem cell graft. CDR3 bases: TGCAGCGCTACCGGACTAGCGGGGGGGAGCTCCTACAATGAGCAGTTCTTC. Translating it yields CSATGLAGGSSYNEQFF.